The clone carrying this T cell receptor beta chain appeared once. The antigen is unknown. This specimen comes from a study of PD-L1 blockade in urothelial cancer. In the study overall: Of about 30 patients, just under 26 were males with bladder-origin urothelial cancer. Median blood clonality was 0.080, with 86,000 or so unique TCRs. Overall study findings and caveats: Durable-benefit patients showed greater tumor-associated blood clone expansion at 3 weeks.

PCRs each included synthetic TCR analog templates spiked in. Generated by immunoSEQ multiplex PCR, the TCRdb table keeps only in-frame clones and is missing some. The data contain 85,000 to 100,000 clones, more than 90% of them singletons. Trimming removed 0 bases at V and 4 bases at J, with 13 bases between. Germline CDR1 and CDR2: SGHDN and FVKESK. The CDR3 has 16 residues. The sample here was PBMCs, taken around atezolizumab (anti-PD-L1) treatment. The chain has TRBV14 and TRBJ2-1; D is ambiguous. The origin of this receptor is a man in his fifties or sixties with urothelial cancer. The CDR3 reads CASSQEPGRPYNEQFF. CDR3 coding DNA: TGTGCCAGCAGCCAAGAGCCAGGCCGACCTTACAATGAGCAGTTCTTC.